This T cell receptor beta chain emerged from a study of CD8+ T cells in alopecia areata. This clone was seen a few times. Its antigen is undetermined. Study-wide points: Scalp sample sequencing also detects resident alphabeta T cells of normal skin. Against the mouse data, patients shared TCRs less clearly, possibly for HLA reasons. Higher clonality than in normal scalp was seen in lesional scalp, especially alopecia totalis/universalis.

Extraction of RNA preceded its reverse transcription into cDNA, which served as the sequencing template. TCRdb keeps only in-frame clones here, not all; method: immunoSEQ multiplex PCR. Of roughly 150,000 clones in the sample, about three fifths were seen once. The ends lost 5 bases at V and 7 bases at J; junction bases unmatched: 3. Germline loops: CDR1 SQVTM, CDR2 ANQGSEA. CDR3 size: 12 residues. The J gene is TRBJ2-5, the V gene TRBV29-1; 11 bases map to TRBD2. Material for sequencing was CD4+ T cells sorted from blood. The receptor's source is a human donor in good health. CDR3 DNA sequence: TGCAGCGTTAGTCTAGCGGGAGGGACCCAGTACTTC. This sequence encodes CSVSLAGGTQYF.